This TCR beta chain was observed in a study of T cells in Graves' hyperthyroidism and ophthalmopathy (dated by TCRdb to between 2018 and 2020). Context from the whole study: Peripheral blood was sampled at the time of initial diagnosis, prior to any treatment. In roughly six Graves' hyperthyroidism patients, the study also compared T-cell repertoires from thyroid tissue with T-cell repertoires from blood. The roughly 90 discovery patients were divided at random into training and test sets in a 7:3 ratio. Prospective prediction of ophthalmopathy was tested in an independent validation cohort consisting of roughly 20 hyperthyroidism patients and around 17 patients who later progressed to ophthalmopathy. To identify TCR V-J signatures that set the groups apart, the researchers used a discovery cohort of 95 to 100 patients, made up of 40 to 45 with Graves' ophthalmopathy and some 56 with stable Graves' hyperthyroidism. The paper reports TCR Vbeta CDR3 sequencing of 130 to 150 peripheral blood samples: approximately 41 ophthalmopathy, fewer than 85 hyperthyroidism and approximately 17 progressor patients. After blood sampling, hyperthyroidism patients were treated with methimazole at a starting dose of 30 mg daily, and ophthalmopathy patients were treated with high-dose intravenous methylprednisolone.

TCR beta CDR3 regions were amplified from RNA transcripts. The first round of RT-PCR for the TCR CDR3 was performed with the HTBI primer set and the Qiagen OneStep RT-PCR kit. A second multiplex PCR round built the libraries, followed by size selection and purification. Libraries were sequenced paired-end with 100 bp reads on an Illumina HiSeq2000. The authors processed their data as follows. Raw data were processed with SOAPnuke, discarding reads with adapters, uncalled bases, mean Phred below 15, or no exact constant-primer or identifier match. High-quality paired reads were merged with COPE v1.2.5, and unique nucleotide sequences were defined as clonotypes. MiTCR v1.1 was used to align the clonotypes against IMGT TRBV, TRBD and TRBJ reference segments. Only V-J combinations with frequency above 0.0001, covering approximately 99% of repertoires, were analysed. The TCS score was defined as the ratio of F50 (clonal expansion) to E x V (chaos), calculated using BLOSUM62-based TCRdist between CDR3 peptides within each V-J. Welch's t-statistics and random forest reduced roughly 530 V-J features to roughly 13, which were used in a naive Bayes classifier (R e1071). TCRdb reworked the public reads: Q25 trimming with fastp, MiXCR clone assembly, productive beta chains retained. Each record represents a unique CDR3 protein, reported with the most common genes and DNA among its rows. V and J calls and clone size were set by TCRdb, not the authors. For this sample there are over 400,000 distinct CDR3 sequences; roughly 15% appear just once. Approximately 13% of the sample is taken by the ten largest.

Ophthalmopathy patients had moderately to severely active disease, with a Clinical Activity Score of 3 or more, a NOSPECS grade of 4 or more, and a disease duration of less than 3 months. Patients with uncontrolled infections, other autoimmune diseases, pregnancy or lactation were excluded. Clinical symptoms, serum thyroxine and TRAb, thyroid ultrasound, and orbital computed tomography formed the basis for the diagnoses. PBMCs were isolated from 7.5 to 10 ml of fresh peripheral blood by Ficoll-Paque density gradient centrifugation. Total RNA was extracted using Trizol reagent, and RNA quality was assessed on an Agilent 2100 Bioanalyzer. Overall results and qualifications from the work: In cross-validation, a model built on a 13 V-J signature told ophthalmopathy apart from stable hyperthyroidism with less than 90% sensitivity and roughly 81% specificity, and in testing the same model reached 80%/75%. Sample size was not statistically predetermined, and blinding of investigators to group allocation was not performed. Most expanded thyroid clonotypes (frequency above 0.001) were also found in blood, which suggests that blood repertoires may mirror thyroid immune responses. In validation, the model predicted progression to ophthalmopathy a median of about 6.8 months before onset, with over 60% sensitivity and 72.22% specificity.

Ten or more counts support this clonotype. Its binding antigen is unknown. The record has no base qualities; no much larger clone is one base away. Sequences were obtained from blood. This sequence was found in a man between 18 and 29 years old with Graves' ophthalmopathy.

The nucleotides are TGCAGTGCTAGAGATGGATACGGGATCTGGGAGACCCAGTACTTC. This is translated as CSARDGYGIWETQYF. This sequence uses TRBV20-1 and TRBJ2-5; D gene: possibly TRBD2, on 5 matching bases. V and J lose 0 bases and 5 bases, and a span of 16 bases separates them. Via the germline V gene (reference sequence), CDR1 is DFQATT and CDR2 SNEGSKA. From the cysteine up to the phenylalanine, the CDR3 has a length of 15 residues. Only the CDR3 region is kept as DNA, spanning 45 bases read in frame from base 1.